The following is a T cell receptor beta chain sequence with its context. Donors were healthy Caucasian individuals from Russia aged about 6 to 90. Trimming pared 7 bases from V and 2 bases from J, leaving 12 bases between. Germline V lookup: CDR1 SNHLY, CDR2 FYNNEI. CDR3 size: 14 residues. These data originate in a study of blood T cells in healthy people across ages. Primers used in a second PCR of roughly 7 to 12 cycles were a sample-barcoded 5' primer and a J-beta primer mix. Samples each returned at least 3 million CDR3-containing paired-end reads. TCRdb called the 5' RACE reads again in MiXCR, with one record for every CDR3 protein. Of roughly 800,000 distinct CDR3 sequences detected, 55% to 70% appear once; the ten largest clones hold approximately 21%.

The chain links TRBV2 to TRBJ2-1; TRBD2 is a possible D gene (5 bases). This receptor was obtained from a young man in good health. Sequenced input: blood. The chain's CDR3 is CASNGPGTYNEQFF. The CDR3 region has the DNA TGTGCCAGCAACGGGCCGGGGACCTACAATGAGCAGTTCTTC.